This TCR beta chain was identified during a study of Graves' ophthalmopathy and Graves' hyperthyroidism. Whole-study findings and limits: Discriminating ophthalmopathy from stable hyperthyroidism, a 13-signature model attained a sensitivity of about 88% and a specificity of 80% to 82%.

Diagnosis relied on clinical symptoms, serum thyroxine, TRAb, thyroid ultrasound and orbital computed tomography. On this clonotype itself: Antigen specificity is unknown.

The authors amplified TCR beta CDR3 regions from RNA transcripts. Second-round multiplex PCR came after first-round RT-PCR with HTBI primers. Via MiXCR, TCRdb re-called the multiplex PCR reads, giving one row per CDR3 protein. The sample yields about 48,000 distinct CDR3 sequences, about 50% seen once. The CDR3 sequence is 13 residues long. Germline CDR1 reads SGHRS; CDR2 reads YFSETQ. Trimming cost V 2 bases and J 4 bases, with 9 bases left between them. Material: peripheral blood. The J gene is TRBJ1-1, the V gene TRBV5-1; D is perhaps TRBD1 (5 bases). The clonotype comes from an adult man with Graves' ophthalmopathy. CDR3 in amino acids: CASSFGGGTEAFF. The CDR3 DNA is TGCGCCAGCAGCTTCGGGGGTGGCACTGAAGCTTTCTTT.